The 25 T cell receptor beta chains given below trace back to one sample, sequenced in a study of neurological immune-mediated disorders (dated by TCRdb to between 2017 and 2020). The method was 5' RACE. The sample was run on an Illumina HiSeq 2500. The public reads were reanalyzed by TCRdb: fastp trimming at Q25, MiXCR alignment, in-frame beta chains only. For every CDR3 protein sequence, its rows merge into one entry that carries the most common genes and DNA. This sample is represented by tens of thousands of distinct CDR3 sequences; about 5% of them were singletons. The ten most abundant clones make up less than 2.5% of the sample. Source material: PBMCs. The receptors stem from a woman aged 25-40 years with multiple sclerosis.

This clonotype was observed at least ten times. The chain recombines TRBV5-1 with TRBJ1-1; D may be TRBD1 (6 bases). Between the trimmed V and J ends, which lost 0 bases and 1 base, there was a span of 16 bases. This CDR3 has 17 amino acids. Germline V lookup: CDR1 SGHRS, CDR2 YFSETQ. In nucleotides, the CDR3 is TGCGCCAGCAGCTTGGTCTGGGCAGGGGCCTCGAACACTGAAGCTTTCTTT. Residues: CASSLVWAGASNTEAFF.

The table lists this clonotype with many counts. The chain employs TRBV20-1 and TRBJ2-3, with D uncertain. The CDR3 spans 11 residues. The germline V gene has CDR1 DFQATT and CDR2 SNEGSKA (reference sequence). V shed 2 bases and J shed 5 bases, with 5 bases lying between them. The CDR3 reads CSARIGDTQYF. For the CDR3, the DNA is TGCAGTGCTAGAATAGGAGATACGCAGTATTTT.

In this sample, this clonotype turned up many times. The chain couples TRBV7-9 to TRBJ2-5, with 12 nucleotides matching TRBD2. The V gene end was trimmed by 9 bases and the J gene end by 3 bases; junction bases not matched to a gene: 14. CDR1 is SEHNR and CDR2 is FQNEAQ in the germline V gene (reference sequence). This CDR3 comprises 17 residues. CDR3 amino acids: CARTTAGTSGPEETQYF. CDR3 DNA sequence: TGTGCCAGAACTACTGCCGGGACTAGCGGGCCAGAAGAGACCCAGTACTTC.

This clonotype has at least ten counts. The chain links TRBV12-3 or TRBV12-4 to TRBJ1-4, with D uncertain. V was clipped by 5 bases and J by 8 bases, with 15 bases between them. This CDR3 has 14 residues. CDR3 amino acids: CASSLRSSREKLFF. CDR3 sequence (DNA): TGTGCCAGCAGTCTGAGGAGCTCTCGGGAAAAACTGTTTTTT.

There are many counts of this clonotype. Since no conserved phenylalanine or tryptophan closes the CDR3, a read error is the likely cause. The DNA is omitted, as the CDR3 cannot be located on it reliably, and the CDR3 follows TCRdb's listing. V gene TRBV12-3 or TRBV12-4 combines with J gene TRBJ2-3; whether TRBD2, the table's D call, matches the DNA was not checked. The CDR3 is made up of 13 amino acids, end residues included. CDR3 region: CASSLLTGRALGL.

This clonotype was recorded at least ten times. The chain links TRBV7-9 to TRBJ1-2; TRBD1 agrees at 7 bases. Per germline, CDR1 SEHNR and CDR2 FQNEAQ (reference sequence). The CDR3 has 15 amino acids. The junction had 10 bases not matched to a gene; V was cut back by 4 bases and J by 5 bases. Here the CDR3 reads CASSSRGTVLYGYTF. CDR3 nucleotides: TGTGCCAGCAGCTCGAGAGGGACAGTCCTATATGGCTACACCTTC.

In its sample, this clonotype was seen many times. The genes are TRBV19 and TRBJ1-2; D is uncertain. Germline CDR1 LNHDA, CDR2 SQIVND (reference sequence). The CDR3 is 14 amino acids. The V gene lost 3 bases and the J gene lost 3 bases, with 11 bases spanning the gap. CDR3 nucleotides: TGTGCCAGTAGTATGCCCTGGTCGGACTATGGCTACACCTTC. This translates into CASSMPWSDYGYTF.

This clonotype was found many times. CDR3 sequence: CATSEARAGHKDPVGQIYNEQFF. DNA for the CDR3: TGTGCCACCAGTGAAGCTCGGGCCGGACACAAAGACCCGGTGGGTCAGATTTACAATGAGCAGTTCTTC. The rearrangement uses TRBV24-1 and TRBJ2-1; D possibly corresponds to TRBD1 (5 bases). The length of the CDR3 is 23 residues. Germline CDR1 KGHDR, CDR2 SFDVKD. V lost 4 bases, J lost 4 bases, and 37 bases lay in between.

This clonotype was observed at least ten times. This rearrangement joins TRBV11-2 to TRBJ1-4, with 9 bases matching TRBD1. CDR3 size: 16 residues. The trim removed 3 bases at V and 3 bases at J, leaving 5 bases unmatched. The germline V gene has CDR1 SGHAT and CDR2 FQNNGV. The CDR3 here is CASSFGDRAANEKLFF. The CDR3 DNA reads TGTGCCAGCAGCTTCGGGGACAGGGCAGCTAATGAAAAACTGTTTTTT.

With respect to this clonotype: Just one base apart from a much larger clone, this may be a read error. The CDR3 sequence is CASSQVQAGGQENQYF. Here the CDR3 DNA reads TGTGCCAGCAGCCAAGTCCAAGCGGGGGGGCAAGAGAACCAGTACTTC. V gene TRBV3-1 combines with J gene TRBJ2-5; TRBD2 agrees at 10 bases. CDR1 is LGHDT and CDR2 is YNNKEL in the germline V gene (reference sequence). The CDR3 extends over 16 amino acids.

This clonotype was seen repeatedly, ten times or more. The V and J genes are TRBV20-1 and TRBJ2-1, with TRBD2 matching over 9 bases. Germline V lookup: CDR1 DFQATT, CDR2 SNEGSKA (reference sequence). CDR3 length: 15 residues. V gave up 0 bases and J gave up 3 bases; unmatched junction bases: 3. The CDR3 nucleotides are TGCAGTGCTAGAGAACGACTAGCGGTCTACAATGAGCAGTTCTTC. Translation gives CSARERLAVYNEQFF.

In its sample, this clonotype was seen many times. V and J are TRBV2 and TRBJ2-6; tentatively, D is TRBD1 (6 bases). Germline V gives CDR1 SNHLY, CDR2 FYNNEI. The CDR3 spans 15 residues. V dropped 7 bases and J dropped 2 bases, with 12 bases sitting between them. The CDR3 protein is CASKRTATGANVLTF. CDR3 sequence (DNA): TGTGCCAGCAAGAGGACAGCGACTGGGGCCAACGTCCTGACTTTC.

This clonotype has at least ten counts. The chain combines TRBV4-1 with TRBJ1-1; D gene unclear. Germline CDR1 and CDR2: MGHRA and YSYEKL. CDR3 length: 15 residues. Between the trimmed V and J ends, which lost 3 bases and 0 bases, there was a span of 11 bases. The CDR3 coding sequence is TGCGCCAGCAGCCAGGCTTCGACCTTGAACACTGAAGCTTTCTTT. Amino acids: CASSQASTLNTEAFF.

This clonotype came up many times. V gene TRBV12-3 or TRBV12-4 combines with J gene TRBJ2-1, with D tentatively TRBD1 (8 bases). Trimming took off 5 bases at V and 6 bases at J, with 20 bases between the two ends. CDR3 length: 16 residues. The CDR3, as DNA: TGTGCCAGCAGTCCCCCCTACAGGGGGGGAATCAATGAGCAGTTCTTC. The encoded protein is CASSPPYRGGINEQFF.

This clonotype was seen at least ten times. V gene TRBV29-1 combines with J gene TRBJ2-1; possibly TRBD1 or TRBD2 for D (5 bases each). Germline CDR1 SQVTM, CDR2 ANQGSEA. V lost 2 bases and J 3 bases, leaving 11 bases between the germline ends. This CDR3 is built from 14 residues. CDR3 protein: CSVEPGRNYNEQFF. The CDR3 DNA reads as TGCAGCGTTGAACCAGGGAGAAACTACAATGAGCAGTTCTTC.

There are many counts of this clonotype. The CDR3 region is CASSYRTFSSYNEQFF. In nucleotides, the CDR3 is TGTGCCAGCAGTTATCGGACTTTTAGCTCCTACAATGAGCAGTTCTTC. The gene calls are TRBV27 and TRBJ2-1, with a weak D call TRBD2 (5 bases). The CDR3 is made up of 16 amino acids. Looked up from germline, CDR1 is MNHEY and CDR2 is SMNVEV (reference sequence). V was cut by 4 bases and J by 0 bases, with 13 bases left in between.

The gene calls are TRBV3-1 and TRBJ2-3, with 7 nucleotides matching TRBD2. The CDR3 is 13 amino acids. Losses at the gene ends were 6 bases for V and 5 bases for J; bases not matched to a gene: 5. Germline CDR1 LGHDT, CDR2 YNNKEL (reference sequence). CDR3 in amino acids: CASRDGGIDTQYF. The CDR3 DNA reads TGTGCCAGCAGGGACGGGGGGATAGATACGCAGTATTTT.

This clonotype was seen many times. The rearrangement links TRBV20-1 to TRBJ1-5; tentative D call: TRBD1 (5 bases). V was cut by 0 bases and J by 0 bases, with 18 bases left in between. The CDR3 contains 18 residues. Germline CDR1 and CDR2: DFQATT and SNEGSKA (reference sequence). The CDR3 here is CSARDGADGAYSNQPQHF. In DNA form, the CDR3 reads TGCAGTGCTAGAGATGGGGCTGACGGAGCATATAGCAATCAGCCCCAGCATTTT.

This clonotype has at least ten counts. This chain joins TRBV15 and TRBJ2-3; TRBD2 might be the D (6 bases). The germline V and J ends were trimmed by 0 bases and 2 bases, with 12 bases remaining between them. In germline, CDR1 is LNHNV, CDR2 YYDKDF (reference sequence). CDR3 size: 16 residues. The CDR3 reads CATSREAGPATDTQYF. DNA for the CDR3: TGTGCCACCAGCAGAGAAGCGGGTCCTGCCACAGATACGCAGTATTTT.

This chain links TRBV19 with TRBJ1-1; D remains unclear. The CDR3 is 13 residues long. Germline loops: CDR1 LNHDA, CDR2 SQIVND (reference sequence). Trimming cost V 4 bases and J 9 bases, with 15 bases left between them. CDR3 bases: TGTGCCAGTAGTACTTCCCCCCGGGAGAAAGCTTTCTTT. This translates into CASSTSPREKAFF.

In its sample, this clonotype was seen many times. This chain uses TRBV24-1 with TRBJ2-1, with 7 bases identical to TRBD1. Per the germline V gene, CDR1 is KGHDR and CDR2 is SFDVKD. Trimming removed 4 bases from V and 1 base from J; junction bases left unmatched: 6. CDR3 size: 16 residues. The CDR3 reads CATSEGGFSSYNEQFF. The CDR3 bases are TGTGCCACCAGTGAAGGGGGCTTCAGTTCCTACAATGAGCAGTTCTTC.

In its sample, this clonotype was seen many times. The chain couples TRBV12-3 or TRBV12-4 to TRBJ2-3, with D possibly called TRBD1 or TRBD2 (6 bases each). Deletions cut 3 bases from V and 3 bases from J, with 13 bases between. This CDR3 is 15 amino acids long. CDR3 protein: CASSFRGPATDTQYF. The DNA for the CDR3 is TGTGCCAGCAGTTTCCGGGGGCCAGCGACAGATACGCAGTATTTT.

This clonotype showed up many times. The chain combines TRBV7-9 with TRBJ1-1; D unresolved. Trimming shortened V by 2 bases and J by 6 bases, and 4 bases separated the two germline ends. This CDR3 region has 11 residues. The germline gives CDR1 SEHNR, CDR2 FQNEAQ (reference sequence). CDR3 loop: CASSLFAEAFF. In nucleotides, the CDR3 is TGTGCCAGCAGCTTATTCGCTGAAGCTTTCTTT.

This clonotype has ten or more counts. The CDR3 DNA reads as TGTGCCAGCAGCTTAGCGGGGCAGAACTATGGCTACACCTTC. Translating gives CASSLAGQNYGYTF. The chain uses TRBV7-6 and TRBJ1-2; D is perhaps TRBD1 (5 bases). The CDR3 runs 14 residues. Germline values: CDR1 SGHVS, CDR2 FNYEAQ. V was cut by 0 bases and J by 2 bases, with 7 bases left in between.

There are many counts of this clonotype. The V gene is TRBV20-1, the J gene TRBJ2-5; D may be TRBD2 (6 bases). This CDR3 has 15 amino acids. Trimming shortened V by 3 bases and J by 2 bases, and 16 bases separated the two germline ends. CDR1 DFQATT and CDR2 SNEGSKA come from the germline V gene (reference sequence). This CDR3 reads CSARGTVVGQETQYF. The CDR3, as DNA: TGCAGTGCTAGGGGGACTGTCGTGGGGCAAGAGACCCAGTACTTC.